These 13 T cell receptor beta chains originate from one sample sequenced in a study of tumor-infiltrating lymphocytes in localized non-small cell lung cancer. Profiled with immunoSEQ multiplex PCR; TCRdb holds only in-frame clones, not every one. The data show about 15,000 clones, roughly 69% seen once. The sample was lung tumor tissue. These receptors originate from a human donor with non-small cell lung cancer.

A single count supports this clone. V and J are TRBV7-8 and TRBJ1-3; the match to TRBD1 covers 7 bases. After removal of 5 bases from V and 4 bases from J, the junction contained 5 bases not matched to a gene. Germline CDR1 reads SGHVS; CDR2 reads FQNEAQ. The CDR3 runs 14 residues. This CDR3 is CASSQTGTGNTIYF. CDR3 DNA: TGTGCCAGCAGCCAGACAGGGACGGGAAACACCATATATTTT.

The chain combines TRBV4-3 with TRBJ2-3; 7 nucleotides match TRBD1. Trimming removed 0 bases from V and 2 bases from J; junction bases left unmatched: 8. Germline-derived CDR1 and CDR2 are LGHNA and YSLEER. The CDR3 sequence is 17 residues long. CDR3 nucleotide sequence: TGCGCCAGCAGCCAAGATCACGCAGGGGGTTTCACAGATACGCAGTATTTT. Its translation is CASSQDHAGGFTDTQYF.

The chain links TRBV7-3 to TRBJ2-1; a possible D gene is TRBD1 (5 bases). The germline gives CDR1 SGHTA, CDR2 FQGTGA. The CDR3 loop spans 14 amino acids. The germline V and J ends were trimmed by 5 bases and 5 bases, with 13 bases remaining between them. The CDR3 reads CASSTSPGNNEQFF. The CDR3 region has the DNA TGTGCCAGCAGCACCTCCCCAGGGAACAATGAGCAGTTCTTC.

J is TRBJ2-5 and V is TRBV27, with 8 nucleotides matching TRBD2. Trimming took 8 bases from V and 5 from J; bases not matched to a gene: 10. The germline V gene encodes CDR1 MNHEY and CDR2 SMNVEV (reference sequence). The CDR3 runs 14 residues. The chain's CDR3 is CASSISGTGETQYF. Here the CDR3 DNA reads TGTGCCAGCTCGATTAGCGGGACTGGTGAGACCCAGTACTTC.

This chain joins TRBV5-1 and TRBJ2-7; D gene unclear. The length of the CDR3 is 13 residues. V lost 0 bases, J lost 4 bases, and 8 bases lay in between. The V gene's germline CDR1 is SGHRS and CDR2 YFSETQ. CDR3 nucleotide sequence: TGCGCCAGCAGCTTGGCCCCCCGGTACGAGCAGTACTTC. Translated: CASSLAPRYEQYF. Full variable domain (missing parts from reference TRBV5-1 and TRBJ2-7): KAGVTQTPRYLIKTRGQQVTLSCSPISGHRSVSWYQQTPGQGLQFLFEYFSETQRNKGNFPGRFSGRQFSNSRSEMNVSTLELGDSALYLCASSLAPRYEQYFGPGTRLTVT.

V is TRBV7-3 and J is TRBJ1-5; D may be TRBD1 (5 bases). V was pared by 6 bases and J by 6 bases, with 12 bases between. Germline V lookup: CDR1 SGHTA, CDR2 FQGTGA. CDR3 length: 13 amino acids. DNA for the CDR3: TGTGCCAGCAGTCGGGACCTTGGTCAGCCCCAGCATTTT. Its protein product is CASSRDLGQPQHF.

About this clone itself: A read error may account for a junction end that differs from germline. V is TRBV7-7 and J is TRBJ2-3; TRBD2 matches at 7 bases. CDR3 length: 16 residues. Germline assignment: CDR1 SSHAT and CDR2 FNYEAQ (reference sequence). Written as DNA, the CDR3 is TGTGCTAGCAGCTTAGAAGATAGCGGGCGCACAGATACGCAGTATTTT. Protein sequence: CASSLEDSGRTDTQYF.

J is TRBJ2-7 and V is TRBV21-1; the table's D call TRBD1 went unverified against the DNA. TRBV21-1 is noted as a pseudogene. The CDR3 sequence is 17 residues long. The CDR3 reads CASSKAGASSVPYEQYF. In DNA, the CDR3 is TGTGCCAGCAGCAAAGCGGGGGCTAGTAGTGTGCCTTACGAGCAGTACTTC.

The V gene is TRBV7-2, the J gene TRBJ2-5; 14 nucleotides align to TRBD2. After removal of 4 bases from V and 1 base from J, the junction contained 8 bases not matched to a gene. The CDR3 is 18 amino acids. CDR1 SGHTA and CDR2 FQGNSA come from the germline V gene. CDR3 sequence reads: CASSSGATSGGGQETQYF. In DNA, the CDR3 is TGTGCCAGCAGCTCCGGAGCGACTAGCGGGGGGGGCCAAGAGACCCAGTACTTC.

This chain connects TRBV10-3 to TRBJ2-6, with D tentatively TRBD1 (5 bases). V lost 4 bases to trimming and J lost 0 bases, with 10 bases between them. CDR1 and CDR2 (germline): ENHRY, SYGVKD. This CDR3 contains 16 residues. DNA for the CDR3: TGTGCCATCAGTGGACAGTCGTCCTCTGGGGCCAACGTCCTGACTTTC. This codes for CAISGQSSSGANVLTF.

CDR3 loop: CAFRTSARLTDTQYF. The CDR3 region has the DNA TGTGCCTTTAGGACTAGCGCCAGACTCACAGATACGCAGTATTTT. The V call is TRBV19, the J call TRBJ2-3, with 9 nucleotides matching TRBD2. In germline, CDR1 is LNHDA, CDR2 SQIVND (reference sequence). The CDR3 runs 15 residues. V gave up 11 bases and J gave up 2 bases; unmatched junction bases: 11. Full variable domain (missing parts from reference TRBV19 and TRBJ2-3): DGGITQSPKYLFRKEGQNVTLSCEQNLNHDAMYWYRQDPGQGLRLIYYSQIVNDFQKGDIAEGYSVSREKKESFPLTVTSAQKNPTAFYLCAFRTSARLTDTQYFGPGTRLTVL.

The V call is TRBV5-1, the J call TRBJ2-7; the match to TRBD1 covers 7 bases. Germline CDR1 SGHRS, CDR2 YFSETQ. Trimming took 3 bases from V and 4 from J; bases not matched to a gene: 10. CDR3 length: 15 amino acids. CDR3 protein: CASSSSGQGVYEQYF. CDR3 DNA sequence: TGCGCCAGCAGCTCCTCGGGGCAGGGGGTATACGAGCAGTACTTC.

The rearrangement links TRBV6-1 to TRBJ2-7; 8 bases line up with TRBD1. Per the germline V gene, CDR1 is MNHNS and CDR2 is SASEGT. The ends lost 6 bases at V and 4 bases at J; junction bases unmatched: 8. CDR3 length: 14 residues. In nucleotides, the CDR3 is TGTGCCAGCAGCCCCGGGACAGGTCCATACGAGCAGTACTTC. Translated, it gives CASSPGTGPYEQYF.